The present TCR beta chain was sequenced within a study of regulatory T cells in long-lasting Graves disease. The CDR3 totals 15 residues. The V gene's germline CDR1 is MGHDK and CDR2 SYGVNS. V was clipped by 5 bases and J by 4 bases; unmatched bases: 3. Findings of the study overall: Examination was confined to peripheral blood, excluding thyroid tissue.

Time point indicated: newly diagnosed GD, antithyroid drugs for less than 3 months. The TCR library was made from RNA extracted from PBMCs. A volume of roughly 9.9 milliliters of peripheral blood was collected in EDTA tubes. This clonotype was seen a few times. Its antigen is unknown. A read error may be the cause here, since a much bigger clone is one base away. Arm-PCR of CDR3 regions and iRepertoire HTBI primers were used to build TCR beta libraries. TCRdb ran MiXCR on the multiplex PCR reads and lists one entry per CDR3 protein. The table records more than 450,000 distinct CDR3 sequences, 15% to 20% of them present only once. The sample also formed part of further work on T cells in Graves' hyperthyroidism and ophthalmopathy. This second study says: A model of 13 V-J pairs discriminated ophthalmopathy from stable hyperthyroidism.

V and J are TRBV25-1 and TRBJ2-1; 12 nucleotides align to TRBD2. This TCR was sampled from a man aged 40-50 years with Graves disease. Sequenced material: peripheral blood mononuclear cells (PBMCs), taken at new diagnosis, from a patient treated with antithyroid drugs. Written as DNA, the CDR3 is TGTGCCAGCAGTCGGACTAGCGGGATTTACAATGAGCAGTTCTTC. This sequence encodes CASSRTSGIYNEQFF.